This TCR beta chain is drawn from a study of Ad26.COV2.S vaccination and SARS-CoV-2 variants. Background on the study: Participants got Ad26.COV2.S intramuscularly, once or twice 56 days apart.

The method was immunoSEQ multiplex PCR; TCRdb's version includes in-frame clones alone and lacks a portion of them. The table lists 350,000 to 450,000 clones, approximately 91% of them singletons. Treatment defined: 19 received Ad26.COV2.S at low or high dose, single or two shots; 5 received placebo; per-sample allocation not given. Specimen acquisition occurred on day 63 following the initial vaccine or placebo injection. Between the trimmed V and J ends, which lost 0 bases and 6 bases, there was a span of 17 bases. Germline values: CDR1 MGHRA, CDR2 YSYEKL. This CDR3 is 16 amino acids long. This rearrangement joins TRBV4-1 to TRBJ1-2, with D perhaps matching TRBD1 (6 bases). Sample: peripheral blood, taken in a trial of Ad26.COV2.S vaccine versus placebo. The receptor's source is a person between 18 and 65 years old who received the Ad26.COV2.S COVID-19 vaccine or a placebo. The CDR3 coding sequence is TGCGCCAGCAGCCAAGAGCCGGGACATTCGGTGGATGGCTACACCTTC. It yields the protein CASSQEPGHSVDGYTF.